This T cell receptor (beta chain) emerged from a study of T-cell reconstitution after alpha-beta-depleted transplantation in children. This clonotype has a handful of counts. A TCRbeta library incorporating unique molecular identifiers was prepared. Via MiXCR, TCRdb re-called the PCR reads, giving one row per CDR3 protein. The sample lists about 510,000 distinct CDR3 sequences, roughly 11% seen once, with around 15% in the top ten. Germline loops: CDR1 DFQATT, CDR2 SNEGSKA (reference sequence). The CDR3 spans 16 residues. V gave up 6 bases and J gave up 0 bases; unmatched junction bases: 12. The gene calls are TRBV20-1 and TRBJ1-2, with 8 bases fitting TRBD1. The sequenced sample was PBMCs, mostly from graft donor cells, obtained 180 days after TCRalphabeta/CD19-depleted stem cell transplant. The clonotype comes from a female patient aged 2 to 10 who had a stem cell transplant for aplastic anemia, so the T cells may come from the graft donor. The CDR3 spells CSATGTGGGANYGYTF. Here the CDR3 DNA reads TGCAGTGCCACCGGGACAGGAGGTGGTGCTAACTATGGCTACACCTTC.